Below, 23 T cell receptor beta chains from the same sample are listed, as sequenced in a study of blood T cell repertoires in COVID-19. Only in-frame clones appear in the TCRdb table, and some are missing; sequencing was by immunoSEQ multiplex PCR. Of around 70,000 clones in the sample, roughly 80% were seen once. The sample consisted of peripheral blood. The receptors here all came from a woman aged 55-70 years with acute or convalescent COVID-19.

This sequence joins TRBV4-2 and TRBJ2-7; the match to TRBD1 covers 7 bases. The germline gives CDR1 LGHNA, CDR2 YNFKEQ. The CDR3 is made up of 16 amino acids. With V trimmed by 0 bases and J by 2 bases, 7 bases remained unmatched. CDR3 sequence: CASSQESDRRTYEQYF. The CDR3 region has the DNA TGTGCCAGCAGCCAAGAGTCGGACAGGCGGACCTACGAGCAGTACTTC.

The chain recombines TRBV6-1 with TRBJ1-6, with TRBD1 as a possible D gene (6 bases). Per germline, CDR1 MNHNS and CDR2 SASEGT. The CDR3 has 17 residues. Trimming pared 4 bases from V and 7 bases from J, leaving 20 bases between. The CDR3 loop reads CASSGVALTGRNSPLHF. CDR3 coding DNA: TGTGCCAGCAGTGGAGTCGCGTTGACAGGCCGCAATTCACCCCTCCACTTT.

The sample holds one count of this clone. The rearrangement links TRBV2 to TRBJ2-2; tentative D call: TRBD2 (5 bases). CDR1 is SNHLY, CDR2 FYNNEI, per germline. V lost 10 bases and J 5 bases, leaving 11 bases between the germline ends. The CDR3 spans 12 residues. The CDR3 loop is CATTSLTGELFF. CDR3 nucleotides: TGTGCCACAACTAGTCTAACCGGGGAGCTGTTTTTT. The full variable domain, with the rest looked up from reference TRBV2 and TRBJ2-2, is EPEVTQTPSHQVTQMGQEVILRCVPISNHLYFYWYRQILGQKVEFLVSFYNNEISEKSEIFDDQFSVERPDGSNFTLKIRSTKLEDSAMYFCATTSLTGELFFGEGSRLTVL.

This sequence joins TRBV3-1 (or the pseudogene TRBV3-2) and TRBJ1-1; TRBD1 agrees at 8 bases. Germline lookup yields CDR1 LGHDT and CDR2 YNNKEL (reference sequence). The CDR3 contains 16 residues. J was trimmed by 4 bases and V by 0 bases; bases with no gene match: 7. CDR3 loop: CASSQDSGGWSTEAFF. The CDR3 nucleotides read TGTGCCAGCAGCCAAGATTCAGGGGGCTGGAGCACTGAAGCTTTCTTT.

The gene calls are TRBV2 and TRBJ1-3; no firm D call. CDR1 and CDR2 from the germline V gene are SNHLY and FYNNEI. Trimming took off 7 bases at V and 0 bases at J, with 4 bases between the two ends. The CDR3 has 12 amino acids. The CDR3 bases are TGTGCCAGCACCCTCTCTGGAAACACCATATATTTT. Translating gives CASTLSGNTIYF. Complete variable domain (other parts from reference TRBV2 and TRBJ1-3): EPEVTQTPSHQVTQMGQEVILRCVPISNHLYFYWYRQILGQKVEFLVSFYNNEISEKSEIFDDQFSVERPDGSNFTLKIRSTKLEDSAMYFCASTLSGNTIYFGEGSWLTVV.

The CDR3 region is CASSFRGFTDTQYF. For the CDR3, the DNA is TGTGCCAGCAGCTTCAGGGGATTCACAGATACGCAGTATTTT. The chain is built from TRBV13 and TRBJ2-3; D is perhaps TRBD1 (6 bases). This CDR3 contains 14 residues. V lost 3 bases and J 2 bases, leaving 9 bases between the germline ends. CDR1 is PRHDT and CDR2 is FYEKMQ in the germline V gene (reference sequence).

CDR3 region: CASSYSGQGAGYTF. The CDR3 nucleotides read TGTGCCAGCAGTTACTCGGGGCAGGGTGCTGGCTACACCTTC. The chain couples TRBV6-5 to TRBJ1-2; a weak D match, TRBD1 (5 bases). The CDR3 is 14 amino acids. V lost 0 bases to trimming and J lost 7 bases, with 12 bases between them. Germline V lookup: CDR1 MNHEY, CDR2 SVGAGI.

V usage is TRBV9 and J usage is TRBJ1-5; 9 nucleotides match TRBD1. This CDR3 region has 15 residues. Trimming removed 0 bases from V and 2 bases from J; junction bases left unmatched: 0. Germline V gene data show CDR1 as SGDLS and CDR2 as YYNGEE. CDR3 nucleotide sequence: TGTGCCAGCAGCGTAGGGGACAGGGGCAATCAGCCCCAGCATTTT. This translates into CASSVGDRGNQPQHF.

V is TRBV19 and J is TRBJ2-1, with 16 nucleotides matching TRBD2. J gave up 4 bases and V 6 bases, and 15 bases lay outside the gene matches. Germline CDR1 and CDR2: LNHDA and SQIVND (reference sequence). The CDR3 is made up of 20 amino acids. The CDR3 nucleotides read TGTGCCAGTAGCCGCAAACCTCCCGGGACTAGCGGGAGGGGGTACAATGAGCAGTTCTTC. It codes for CASSRKPPGTSGRGYNEQFF.

The chain has TRBV5-4 and TRBJ2-7; 9 positions agree with TRBD1. V lost 0 bases and J lost 2; bases outside the gene matches: 12. CDR1 SGHNT and CDR2 YYREEE come from the germline V gene (reference sequence). This CDR3 region has 18 residues. This CDR3 is CASSLAGVQRTGAYEQYF. The CDR3 DNA sequence: TGTGCCAGCAGCTTGGCGGGCGTGCAAAGGACAGGGGCCTACGAGCAGTACTTC.

In this sample, this clone turned up a few times. V is TRBV2 and J is TRBJ2-7; 7 nucleotides agree with TRBD2. Trimming took 7 bases from V and 5 from J; bases not matched to a gene: 11. In germline, CDR1 is SNHLY, CDR2 FYNNEI. The CDR3 consists of 14 residues. In DNA form, the CDR3 reads TGTGCCAGCAAATCGGGCGGGAGTCTCAACGAGCAGTACTTC. It encodes CASKSGGSLNEQYF.

This clone was seen only a few times. The genes are TRBV28 and TRBJ1-5; no clear D gene. Germline V CDR1 and CDR2: MDHEN, SYDVKM. The V end was cut by 5 bases, the J end by 1 base, with 15 bases between. The CDR3 consists of 16 residues. The CDR3, as DNA: TGTGCCAGCAGTCCCCCCTTTGTCTTGAGCAATCAGCCCCAGCATTTT. It translates to CASSPPFVLSNQPQHF.

This clone was seen a single time. This chain joins TRBV3-1 (or the pseudogene TRBV3-2) and TRBJ1-1; tentative D call: TRBD1 (6 bases). V gave up 0 bases and J gave up 9 bases, with 14 bases separating them. Germline V gene sequence: CDR1 LGHDT, CDR2 YNNKEL (reference sequence). The CDR3 loop spans 14 amino acids. The CDR3 region is CASSQENTGKKAFF. CDR3 DNA sequence: TGTGCCAGCAGCCAAGAAAATACAGGGAAAAAAGCTTTCTTT.

This clone turned up a few times. This chain connects TRBV5-1 to TRBJ2-7; D assignment may be TRBD1 or TRBD2 (6 bases each). The CDR3 spans 15 residues. Germline V gene lookup returns CDR1 SGHRS and CDR2 YFSETQ. The V and J ends lost 4 bases and 3 bases respectively, with 17 bases between them. The CDR3 DNA reads as TGCGCCAGCAGCCTGGGGGGCACCACCGTCTACGAGCAGTACTTC. Translation gives CASSLGGTTVYEQYF.

The chain couples TRBV4-1 to TRBJ2-3; 8 bases map to TRBD2. Trimming at V came to 0 bases and at J to 0 bases, leaving 8 bases not matched to a gene. Germline CDR1 MGHRA, CDR2 YSYEKL. This CDR3 contains 18 residues. CDR3 residues: CASSQEFGAGDSTDTQYF. The CDR3 bases are TGCGCCAGCAGCCAAGAGTTCGGAGCGGGGGATAGCACAGATACGCAGTATTTT.

The chain couples TRBV5-4 to TRBJ2-1, with 7 bases that match TRBD1. The length of the CDR3 is 16 residues. Germline CDR1 and CDR2: SGHNT and YYREEE (reference sequence). Trimming took 4 bases from V and 3 from J; bases not matched to a gene: 10. The chain's CDR3 is CASSPERTGGYNEQFF. The CDR3 DNA reads TGTGCCAGCAGCCCAGAAAGGACAGGCGGCTACAATGAGCAGTTCTTC.

The chain recombines TRBV5-1 with TRBJ2-5; TRBD1 matches 7 bases. The V gene's germline CDR1 is SGHRS and CDR2 YFSETQ. Unmatched junction bases numbered 4, after V lost 4 bases and J lost 1 base. The length of the CDR3 is 14 residues. Here the CDR3 reads CASSVWDSQETQYF. For the CDR3, the DNA is TGCGCCAGCAGCGTTTGGGACAGCCAAGAGACCCAGTACTTC.

V usage is TRBV5-8 and J usage is TRBJ2-2; weak D call: TRBD2 (7 bases). V was clipped by 7 bases and J by 2 bases, with 12 bases between them. This CDR3 spans 14 amino acids. Germline V CDR1 and CDR2: SGHTS, YDEGEE. The DNA of the CDR3 is TGTGCCAGCTCGGGGGGCGGCAACACCGGGGAGCTGTTTTTT. Its translation is CASSGGGNTGELFF.

The chain has TRBV4-1 and TRBJ2-1, with TRBD1 as a possible D gene (6 bases). Trimming removed 4 bases at V and 4 bases at J, with 14 bases between. The CDR3 consists of 15 residues. Germline CDR1 MGHRA, CDR2 YSYEKL. CDR3 loop: CASSLARGQYNEQFF. DNA for the CDR3: TGCGCCAGCAGCCTCGCCAGGGGTCAGTACAATGAGCAGTTCTTC.

This clone has more than one count but fewer than ten. The CDR3 loop reads CASSQELTDTQYF. As DNA, the CDR3 is TGTGCCAGCAGCCAAGAACTTACAGATACGCAGTATTTT. The chain carries TRBV3-1 (or the pseudogene TRBV3-2) and TRBJ2-3, with unresolved D. Germline V gives CDR1 LGHDT, CDR2 YNNKEL (reference sequence). The CDR3 is made up of 13 amino acids. V lost 0 bases, J lost 3 bases, and 4 bases lay in between.

This chain uses TRBV27 with TRBJ1-5, with TRBD1 matching 8 bases. V gave up 5 bases and J gave up 3 bases; unmatched junction bases: 9. The CDR3 covers 16 residues. From germline, CDR1 is MNHEY and CDR2 SMNVEV (reference sequence). CDR3 sequence (DNA): TGTGCCAGCAGTCCCAACAGGGGGTCCAACAATCAGCCCCAGCATTTT. Its protein is CASSPNRGSNNQPQHF.

The chain has TRBV28 and TRBJ1-1, with TRBD1 matching over 10 bases. J lost 1 base, V lost 4 bases, and 6 bases had no gene match. This CDR3 region has 16 residues. Per germline, CDR1 MDHEN and CDR2 SYDVKM. CDR3: CASSSRDRGPNTEAFF. CDR3 nucleotides: TGTGCCAGCAGTTCCCGGGACAGGGGACCGAACACTGAAGCTTTCTTT.

Notes on this clone: The junction does not match germline at one end; this may be a read error. The chain links TRBV7-3 to TRBJ1-1, with 7 bases matching TRBD1. There are 12 residues in the CDR3. The germline CDR1 and CDR2 sequences are SGHTA and FQGTGA. For the CDR3, the DNA is TGTGCCAGCAGCTTATGGGGACAGAAGATGATCTTT. Its protein product is CASSLWGQKMIF.